The rows below give T cell receptor beta chains drawn from one sample of a study of beta chain features in type 1 diabetes. TCRdb keeps only in-frame clones here, not all; method: immunoSEQ multiplex PCR. The repertoire holds approximately 160,000 clones, with 7.5% to 9.5% as singletons. The specimen sequenced was central memory CD4+ T cells from blood. These receptors came from a young woman in good health. Both conserved end residues are part of each CDR3.

j_call: TRBJ2-1
v_call: TRBV5-4
cdr3_aa: CASSPGTSSYEQFF

j_call: TRBJ1-2
v_call: TRBV6-5
cdr3_aa: CASSAAPGGGGYTF

j_call: TRBJ1-4
v_call: TRBV6-6
cdr3_aa: CASTSPAANEKLFF

j_call: TRBJ2-7
v_call: TRBV9
cdr3_aa: CASSPRTSGSLYEQYF

j_call: TRBJ2-7
v_call: TRBV6-1
cdr3_aa: CASRVSESNEQYF

j_call: TRBJ2-1
v_call: TRBV25-1
cdr3_aa: CASSEYRTAYNEQFF

j_call: TRBJ1-1
v_call: TRBV5-4
cdr3_aa: CASSWDTNTEAFF

j_call: TRBJ1-2
v_call: TRBV5-1
cdr3_aa: CASSLEGAGYTF

j_call: TRBJ2-2
v_call: TRBV6-1
cdr3_aa: CASEPGGANTGELFF

j_call: TRBJ2-5
v_call: TRBV7-9
cdr3_aa: CASSLEGGGAHKETQYF

j_call: TRBJ2-1
v_call: TRBV14
cdr3_aa: CASSLGQTYNEQFF

j_call: TRBJ1-1
v_call: TRBV30
cdr3_aa: CAWRLYAEQLNTEAFF

j_call: TRBJ2-3
v_call: TRBV18
cdr3_aa: CASSPSGGRGDTQYF

j_call: TRBJ1-4
v_call: TRBV27
cdr3_aa: CASSGVPITGKLFF